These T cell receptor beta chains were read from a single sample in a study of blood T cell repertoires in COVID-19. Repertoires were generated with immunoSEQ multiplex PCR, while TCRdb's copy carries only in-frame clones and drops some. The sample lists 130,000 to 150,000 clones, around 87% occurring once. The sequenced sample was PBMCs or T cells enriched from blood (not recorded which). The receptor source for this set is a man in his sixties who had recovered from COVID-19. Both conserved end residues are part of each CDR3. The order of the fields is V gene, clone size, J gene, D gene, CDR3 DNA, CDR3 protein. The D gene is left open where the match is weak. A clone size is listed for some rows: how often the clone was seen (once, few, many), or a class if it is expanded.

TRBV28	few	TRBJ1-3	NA	TGTGCCAGCAGTCCCCACTCTGGAAACACCATATATTTT	CASSPHSGNTIYF
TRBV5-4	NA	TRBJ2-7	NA	TGTGCCAGCAGCCCCGTCGGACAGACCTACGAGCAGTACTTC	CASSPVGQTYEQYF
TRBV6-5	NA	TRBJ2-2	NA	TGTGCCAGCAGTTACTCTCCCGACAGGTCGAACGGGGAGCTGTTTTTT	CASSYSPDRSNGELFF
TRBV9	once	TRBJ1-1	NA	TGTGCCAGCAGCGAGGGGGTTTTGAACACTGAAGCTTTCTTT	CASSEGVLNTEAFF
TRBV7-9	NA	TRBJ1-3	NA	TGTGCCAGCAGCCCCCCACCGGGGGACACCATATATTTT	CASSPPPGDTIYF
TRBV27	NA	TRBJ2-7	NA	TGTGCCAGCGGGAGAGGGGGTTCCTACGAGCAGTACTTC	CASGRGGSYEQYF
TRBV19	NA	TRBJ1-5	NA	TGTGCCAGTAGTCGGTTCACCGGCAATCAGCCCCAGCATTTT	CASSRFTGNQPQHF
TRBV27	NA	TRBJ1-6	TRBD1	TGTGCCAGCAGCAGACAGGGACATAATTCACCCCTCCACTTT	CASSRQGHNSPLHF
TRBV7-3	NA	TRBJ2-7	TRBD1	TGTGCCAGCAGCTTAAAGGGACAGGTTCTTCGAGAGCAGTACTTC	CASSLKGQVLREQYF
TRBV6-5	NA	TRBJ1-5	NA	TGTGCCAGCAGAGGACAGTCTCGGAATCAGCCCCAGCATTTT	CASRGQSRNQPQHF
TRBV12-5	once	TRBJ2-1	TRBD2	TGTGCTAGTGCGGGTCGAGATGGACTAGCGGGAGAGGGTGAGCAGTTCTTC	CASAGRDGLAGEGEQFF
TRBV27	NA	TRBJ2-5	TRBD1	TGTGCCAGCATGGCACAGGGAAGGACAGGGGAGACCCAGTACTTC	CASMAQGRTGETQYF
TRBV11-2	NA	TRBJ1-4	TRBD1	TGTGCCAGCAGCTTAGTAGGGGGCGCAAAACTGTTTTTT	CASSLVGGAKLFF
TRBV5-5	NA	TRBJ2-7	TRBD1	TGTGCCAGCAGCCTCCTCGACAGGGCCTACGAGCAGTACTTC	CASSLLDRAYEQYF
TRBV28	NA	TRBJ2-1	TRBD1	TGTGCCAGCAGTTCTACCTCAGGGGGCCAATACAATGAGCAGTTCTTC	CASSSTSGGQYNEQFF
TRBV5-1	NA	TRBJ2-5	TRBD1	TGCGCCAGCAGCTCTCGGTCGGACAGGGCACAAGAGACCCAGTACTTC	CASSSRSDRAQETQYF
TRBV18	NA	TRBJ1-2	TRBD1	TGTGCCAGCTCACTAACCGCGATCACAGGGGTAGGACCTAACTATGGCTACACCTTC	CASSLTAITGVGPNYGYTF
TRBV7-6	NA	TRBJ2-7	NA	TGTGCCAGCAGCTTCAGCAGGGATAGGGAGCAGTACTTC	CASSFSRDREQYF
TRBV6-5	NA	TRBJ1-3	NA	TGTGCCAGCAGTTTCAGGGGCGCGAGCTCTGGAAACACCATATATTTT	CASSFRGASSGNTIYF
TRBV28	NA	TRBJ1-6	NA	TGTGCCAGCAGTTGGACAGATAATTCACCCCTCCACTTT	CASSWTDNSPLHF
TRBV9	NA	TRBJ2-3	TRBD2	TGTGCCAGCAGCTGGAGGAGCGGGACCACAGATACGCAGTATTTT	CASSWRSGTTDTQYF
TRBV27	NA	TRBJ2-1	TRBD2	TGTGCCAGCAGTTTACGGACAGCGGGAGTGGGGGGGGGCAATGAGCAGTTCTTC	CASSLRTAGVGGGNEQFF
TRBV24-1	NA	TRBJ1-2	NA	TGTGCCACCAGTGACCCACCCAGGGACTATGGCTACACCTTC	CATSDPPRDYGYTF
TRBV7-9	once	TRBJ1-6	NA	TGTGCCAGCAGCGGCTCACTGGGTGCTAGCTCCTATAATTCACCCCTCCACTTT	CASSGSLGASSYNSPLHF
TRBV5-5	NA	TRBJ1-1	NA	TGTGCCAGCAGCTTGGAGGTGGAGACTGAAGCTTTCTTT	CASSLEVETEAFF
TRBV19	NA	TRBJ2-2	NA	TGTGCCATCAGCCCAGGGGTGGGCACCGGGGAGCTGTTTTTT	CAISPGVGTGELFF
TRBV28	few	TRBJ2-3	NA	TGTGCCAGCAGGAGCAGGCCAGATACGCAGTATTTT	CASRSRPDTQYF
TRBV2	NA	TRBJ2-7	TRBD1	TGTGCCAGCGGGACAGTGGGCTCCTACGAGCAGTACTTC	CASGTVGSYEQYF
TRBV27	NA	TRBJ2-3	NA	TGTGCCAGCAGTTCCGCAGGGCCAGATACGCAGTATTTT	CASSSAGPDTQYF
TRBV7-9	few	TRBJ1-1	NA	TGTGCCAGCAGCCCAGACCGGGGAGCTTTCTTT	CASSPDRGAFF
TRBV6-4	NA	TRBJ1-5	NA	TGTGCCAGCAGTCCTACAGGGAATAATCAGCCCCAGCATTTT	CASSPTGNNQPQHF
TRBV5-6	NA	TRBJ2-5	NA	TGTGCCAGCAGCTTGCTCGCTAAAGAGACCCAGTACTTC	CASSLLAKETQYF
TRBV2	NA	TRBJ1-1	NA	TGTGCCAGCAGTGAATATGGGGAGAGGGACACTGAAGCTTTCTTT	CASSEYGERDTEAFF
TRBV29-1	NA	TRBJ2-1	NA	TGCAGCTCCCAGGGGGGCGGGAGGTCGGGTGAGCAGTTCTTC	CSSQGGGRSGEQFF
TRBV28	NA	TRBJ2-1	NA	TGTGCCAGCAGCCCCCCGTGGGGGGTCGGTAGTGAGCAGTTCTTC	CASSPPWGVGSEQFF
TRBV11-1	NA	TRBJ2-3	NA	TGTGCCAGCAGCTTATTCCAGGCCGAGGATACGCAGTATTTT	CASSLFQAEDTQYF
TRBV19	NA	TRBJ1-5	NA	TGTGCCAGTAGTATAGCCCCAGGCCCGGGAGGCAATCAGCCCCAGCATTTT	CASSIAPGPGGNQPQHF
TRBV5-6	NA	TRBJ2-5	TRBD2	TGTGCCAGCAGGCTAGCGGGGGGGCAGGAGACCCAGTACTTC	CASRLAGGQETQYF
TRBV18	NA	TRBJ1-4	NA	TGTGCCAGCTCACCATCCGAGGTTGCAACTAATGAAAAACTGTTTTTT	CASSPSEVATNEKLFF
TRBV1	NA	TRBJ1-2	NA	TGCACCAGCGAAAAACCGGGGGTCTTCTATGGCTACACCTTC	CTSEKPGVFYGYTF
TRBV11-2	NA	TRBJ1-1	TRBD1	TGTGCCAGCAGCTTTCCCAGGGGGGACAGGGGGCTCGTCACTGAAGCTTTCTTT	CASSFPRGDRGLVTEAFF
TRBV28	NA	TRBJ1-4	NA	TGTGCCAGCAGGAAGGACAGAGGTAATGAAAAACTGTTTTTT	CASRKDRGNEKLFF
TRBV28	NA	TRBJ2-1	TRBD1	TGTGCCAGCAGTATCCCTCGTACAGGGGTTATTTGGGATGAGCAGTTCTTC	CASSIPRTGVIWDEQFF
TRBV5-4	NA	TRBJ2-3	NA	TGTGCCAGCAGCTTGTTTGGGCCCACAGATACGCAGTATTTT	CASSLFGPTDTQYF
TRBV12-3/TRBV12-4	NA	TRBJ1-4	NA	TGTGCCAGCAGTTCTCAGGGTCGTGAAAAACTGTTTTTT	CASSSQGREKLFF
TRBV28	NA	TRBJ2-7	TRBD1	TGTGCCACCAGACAGGGTGGCTACGAGCAGTACTTC	CATRQGGYEQYF
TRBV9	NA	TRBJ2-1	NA	TGTGCCAGCAGCGTAGGGGCTGAGCAGTTCTTC	CASSVGAEQFF
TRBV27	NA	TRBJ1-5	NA	TGTGCCAGCAGTTGGGGCCGGGAGAATCAGCCCCAGCATTTT	CASSWGRENQPQHF
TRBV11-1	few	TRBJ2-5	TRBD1	TGTGCCAGCAGCCGGACAGGCCAAGAGACCCAGTACTTC	CASSRTGQETQYF
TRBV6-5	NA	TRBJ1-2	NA	TGTGCCAGCAGTTATGCAGGGAACTATGGCTACACCTTC	CASSYAGNYGYTF